The 27 T cell receptor beta chains below come from one sample, sequenced in a study of Graves' ophthalmopathy and Graves' hyperthyroidism. Amplification of the TCR beta CDR3 regions used RNA transcripts (as template). Second-round multiplex PCR came after a first-round RT-PCR that employed HTBI primers. One entry per CDR3 protein, called by TCRdb with MiXCR from the multiplex PCR reads. Found here are about 500,000 distinct CDR3 sequences, 13% to 15% of them singletons; the top ten hold 8% to 10%. The sequenced material came from blood. These receptors originate from a woman aged 25-40 years with Graves' ophthalmopathy.

This rearrangement joins TRBV7-9 to TRBJ2-2, with D maybe TRBD2 (5 bases). V lost 8 bases to trimming and J lost 6 bases, with 10 bases between them. Germline lookup yields CDR1 SEHNR and CDR2 FQNEAQ (reference sequence). CDR3 length: 12 amino acids. CDR3 region: CASVGKSGELFF. CDR3 bases: TGTGCCAGCGTCGGGAAATCCGGGGAGCTGTTTTTT.

This clonotype was recorded a few times. J is TRBJ2-2 and V is TRBV19, with D possibly matching TRBD2 (6 bases). The V gene's germline CDR1 is LNHDA and CDR2 SQIVND (reference sequence). Trimming stripped 9 bases from V and 3 bases from J, with 14 bases between. CDR3 length: 14 residues. Here the CDR3 reads CASSGTFDTGELFF. The CDR3 DNA is TGTGCCAGCTCCGGGACTTTCGACACCGGGGAGCTGTTTTTT.

The V gene is TRBV5-1, the J gene TRBJ2-5; D not certain. Germline loops: CDR1 SGHRS, CDR2 YFSETQ. Trimming shortened V by 1 base and J by 3 bases, and 13 bases separated the two germline ends. The CDR3 runs 15 residues. CDR3 in amino acids: CASSLLSWRKETQYF. In DNA, the CDR3 is TGCGCCAGCAGCTTGCTTTCGTGGAGAAAAGAGACCCAGTACTTC.

This clonotype has ten or more counts. The chain couples TRBV10-3 to TRBJ1-5, with 10 nucleotides matching TRBD1. With 4 bases clipped from V and 5 bases from J, the junction kept 2 bases outside the gene matches. The CDR3 is made up of 14 amino acids. CDR1 is ENHRY and CDR2 is SYGVKD in the germline V gene. CDR3 residues: CAISVTGGDQPQHF. CDR3 in DNA: TGTGCCATCAGTGTGACAGGGGGCGATCAGCCCCAGCATTTT.

The J gene is TRBJ1-1, the V gene TRBV12-3 or TRBV12-4; D is perhaps TRBD1 (5 bases). This CDR3 has 14 residues. V dropped 7 bases and J dropped 2 bases, with 14 bases sitting between them. This CDR3 reads CASIDGGINTEAFF. In DNA form, the CDR3 reads TGTGCCAGCATAGACGGGGGGATAAACACTGAAGCTTTCTTT.

This clonotype was counted a few times. V is TRBV2 and J is TRBJ2-2; 10 bases fit TRBD2. This CDR3 is built from 13 residues. Losses at the gene ends were 8 bases for V and 7 bases for J; bases not matched to a gene: 4. The germline gives CDR1 SNHLY, CDR2 FYNNEI. The CDR3 loop reads CASLAGVSGELFF. For the CDR3, the DNA is TGTGCCAGCCTAGCGGGAGTTAGCGGGGAGCTGTTTTTT. Using reference TRBV2 and TRBJ2-2 for the parts outside the CDR3, the full variable domain is EPEVTQTPSHQVTQMGQEVILRCVPISNHLYFYWYRQILGQKVEFLVSFYNNEISEKSEIFDDQFSVERPDGSNFTLKIRSTKLEDSAMYFCASLAGVSGELFFGEGSRLTVL.

This clonotype was counted at least ten times. J is TRBJ1-2 and V is TRBV20-1; D not resolved. Trimming removed 3 bases at V and 8 bases at J, with 16 bases between. The length of the CDR3 is 13 residues. Germline V CDR1 and CDR2: DFQATT, SNEGSKA (reference sequence). The CDR3 reads CSARGSGVGGYTF. The CDR3 nucleotides read TGCAGTGCTAGGGGGAGCGGGGTTGGCGGCTACACCTTC.

This chain links TRBV11-1 with TRBJ1-2; D remains ambiguous. The V end was cut by 10 bases, the J end by 4 bases, with 13 bases between. The CDR3 sequence is 12 residues long. Looked up from germline, CDR1 is SGHAT and CDR2 is FQDESV (reference sequence). The CDR3 reads CAIYSLGYGYTF. DNA for the CDR3: TGTGCCATCTATAGCTTGGGCTATGGCTACACCTTC. Full variable domain (remainder filled in from reference TRBV11-1 and TRBJ1-2): EAEVAQSPRYKITEKSQAVAFWCDPISGHATLYWYRQILGQGPELLVQFQDESVVDDSQLPKDRFSAERLKGVDSTLKIQPAELGDSAMYLCAIYSLGYGYTFGSGTRLTVV.

This sequence joins TRBV6-1 and TRBJ1-1; no clear D. Germline V gene data show CDR1 as MNHNS and CDR2 as SASEGT. Trimming left V 7 bases short and J 1 base short, with 16 bases between. This CDR3 region has 15 residues. The CDR3, as DNA: TGTGCCAGCACACTGCTCCCTCCGGCGAACACTGAAGCTTTCTTT. This codes for CASTLLPPANTEAFF.

This clonotype showed up just a few times. The V gene is TRBV20-1, the J gene TRBJ2-7, with a weak D call TRBD1 (6 bases). The CDR3 runs 12 residues. Trimming left V 2 bases short and J 4 bases short, with 9 bases between. Germline V CDR1 and CDR2: DFQATT, SNEGSKA (reference sequence). The CDR3 nucleotides are TGCAGTGCTAGACTCCAGGGGTACGAGCAGTACTTC. Amino acid sequence: CSARLQGYEQYF.

The table lists this clonotype with many counts. J is TRBJ1-5 and V is TRBV6-5; 7 bases agree with TRBD1. This CDR3 is 17 amino acids long. Germline CDR1 and CDR2: MNHEY and SVGAGI. V dropped 6 bases and J dropped 7; count of bases not matched to a gene: 18. The CDR3 protein is CASSHGGNRGRWQPQHF. DNA of the CDR3: TGTGCCAGCAGCCACGGAGGTAACAGGGGTCGGTGGCAGCCCCAGCATTTT.

This clonotype was recorded at least ten times. The chain is built from TRBV6-1 and TRBJ2-5, with D possibly being TRBD2 (6 bases). Per germline, CDR1 MNHNS and CDR2 SASEGT. The CDR3 runs to 13 residues. Trimming pared 5 bases from V and 5 bases from J, leaving 12 bases between. The CDR3 coding sequence is TGTGCCAGCAGTCCCCGGGGGACGGAGACCCAGTACTTC. Amino acid sequence: CASSPRGTETQYF.

This clonotype occurred many times. The chain carries TRBV3-1 and TRBJ2-5; D is unclear. This CDR3 region has 12 residues. The germline V gene has CDR1 LGHDT and CDR2 YNNKEL (reference sequence). The V gene lost 4 bases and the J gene lost 4 bases, with 7 bases spanning the gap. The CDR3 reads CASSPGIETQYF. In nucleotides, the CDR3 is TGTGCCAGCAGCCCCGGAATAGAGACCCAGTACTTC.

At least ten counts were recorded for this clonotype. This chain uses TRBV28 with TRBJ2-7; no firm D call. The germline gives CDR1 MDHEN, CDR2 SYDVKM. This CDR3 region has 12 residues. V was shortened by 3 bases and J by 5 bases, with 8 bases between the two germline ends. The CDR3 is CASSFPLDEQYF. In nucleotides, the CDR3 is TGTGCCAGCAGTTTCCCCCTGGACGAGCAGTACTTC.

This clonotype has a handful of counts. V gene TRBV7-9 combines with J gene TRBJ1-1; perhaps TRBD1 as D (5 bases). This CDR3 has 13 residues. Germline assignment: CDR1 SEHNR and CDR2 FQNEAQ (reference sequence). Trimming left V 4 bases short and J 5 bases short, with 11 bases between. CDR3 nucleotide sequence: TGTGCCAGCAGCTCCCGGGGACGTACTGAAGCTTTCTTT. Translating gives CASSSRGRTEAFF.

This clonotype was seen more than once but under ten times. This could be a read error, since a much larger clone is one nucleotide away. CDR3 nucleotide sequence: TGCAGTTCTAGATCGGATGGGAACACTGAAGCTTTCTTT. Translating gives CSSRSDGNTEAFF. V is TRBV20-1 and J is TRBJ1-1; D is undetermined. Germline V lookup: CDR1 DFQATT, CDR2 SNEGSKA (reference sequence). The CDR3 has 13 amino acids.

This clonotype occurred many times. The chain has TRBV28 and TRBJ1-2; D remains ambiguous. The germline V gene has CDR1 MDHEN and CDR2 SYDVKM. V lost 6 bases and J lost 6, with 11 bases in between. The CDR3 runs 12 residues. This CDR3 is CASSSTRNGYTF. The CDR3 nucleotides read TGTGCCAGCAGCTCCACCAGGAATGGCTACACCTTC.

The table lists this clonotype with a count of one. The chain carries TRBV7-9 and TRBJ2-7, with D possibly called TRBD1 or TRBD2 (5 bases each). The germline V and J ends were trimmed by 5 bases and 2 bases, with 13 bases remaining between them. This CDR3 region has 14 residues. The V gene's germline CDR1 is SEHNR and CDR2 FQNEAQ (reference sequence). Here the CDR3 reads CASSQPGPAYEQYF. As DNA, the CDR3 is TGTGCCAGCAGCCAACCGGGACCGGCCTACGAGCAGTACTTC.

The rearrangement uses TRBV7-2 and TRBJ1-6; perhaps TRBD1 as D (6 bases). The CDR3 is 15 residues long. The germline V gene encodes CDR1 SGHTA and CDR2 FQGNSA. Between the trimmed V and J ends, which lost 5 bases and 6 bases, there was a span of 14 bases. The CDR3 loop reads CASSRRGPTNSPLHF. The CDR3 region has the DNA TGTGCCAGCAGCCGCAGGGGACCGACTAATTCACCCCTCCACTTT.

In this sample, this clonotype turned up many times. V and J are TRBV7-8 and TRBJ2-7, with D unresolved. The length of the CDR3 is 11 residues. V was cut by 5 bases and J by 11 bases, with 13 bases left in between. CDR1 is SGHVS, CDR2 FQNEAQ, per germline. The CDR3 protein is CASSNDIAKYF. For the CDR3, the DNA is TGTGCCAGCAGCAATGACATCGCCAAGTACTTC.

This clonotype was observed at least ten times. The CDR3 reads CASSFIGDRGYTF. In DNA form, the CDR3 reads TGTGCCAGCAGTTTCATCGGCGATAGGGGCTACACCTTC. The chain has TRBV27 and TRBJ1-2; D not resolved. Germline V gene lookup returns CDR1 MNHEY and CDR2 SMNVEV (reference sequence). This CDR3 has 13 residues. The ends were cut back, 3 bases at V and 8 bases at J, with 13 bases in the middle.

This clonotype has at least ten counts. The chain recombines TRBV29-1 with TRBJ1-1, with 8 bases that match TRBD1. This CDR3 comprises 13 residues. Germline loops: CDR1 SQVTM, CDR2 ANQGSEA. J lost 1 base, V lost 7 bases, and 5 bases had no gene match. CDR3 loop: CSAAGTGNTEAFF. The CDR3 DNA is TGCAGCGCCGCCGGGACAGGGAACACTGAAGCTTTCTTT.

The table lists this clonotype with a few counts. This chain links TRBV25-1 with TRBJ2-5; 8 bases line up with TRBD2. The CDR3 has 22 amino acids. Losses at the gene ends were 5 bases for V and 5 bases for J; bases not matched to a gene: 31. The germline V gene has CDR1 MGHDK and CDR2 SYGVNS. CDR3 bases: TGTGCCAGCAGTCCCTCTCGGGGGGGGCGACTATCCCGCCTTGCTGGGTGGGAGACCCAGTACTTC. Protein sequence: CASSPSRGGRLSRLAGWETQYF.

This clonotype was recorded at least ten times. A clone one base away is much larger, so this may be a read error. This chain links TRBV6-2 or TRBV6-3 with TRBJ2-5; 7 bases map to TRBD2. The CDR3 consists of 13 residues. Germline values: CDR1 MNHEY, CDR2 SVGEGT. The CDR3 region has the DNA TGTGCCAGCAGTTCAGCGGGAAAAGAGACCAAGTACTTC. Residues: CASSSAGKETKYF.

Ten or more counts support this clonotype. The rearrangement uses TRBV28 and TRBJ2-5; a possible D gene is TRBD2 (6 bases). The CDR3 runs to 14 residues. Germline CDR1 MDHEN, CDR2 SYDVKM. V dropped 4 bases and J dropped 0 bases, with 9 bases sitting between them. The CDR3 DNA reads TGTGCCAGCAGTTGGCGGGGTTACCAAGAGACCCAGTACTTC. This sequence encodes CASSWRGYQETQYF.

The chain is built from TRBV11-2 and TRBJ2-7; the match to TRBD2 covers 9 bases. This CDR3 has 16 amino acids. V lost 2 bases to trimming and J lost 4 bases; unmatched junction nucleotides: 9. Germline CDR1 reads SGHAT; CDR2 reads FQNNGV. The CDR3 loop is CASSLYWSGGQYEQYF. The DNA of the CDR3 is TGTGCCAGCAGCTTATATTGGAGCGGGGGGCAATACGAGCAGTACTTC.

At least ten counts were recorded for this clonotype. This chain joins TRBV28 and TRBJ1-6, with D unclear. V was pared by 10 bases and J by 0 bases, with 16 bases between. The CDR3 covers 16 residues. The germline V gene has CDR1 MDHEN and CDR2 SYDVKM. The CDR3 sequence is CATQGSPLSYNSPLHF. CDR3 DNA: TGTGCCACCCAAGGGAGTCCACTCTCCTATAATTCACCCCTCCACTTT.